Each of the 27 T cell receptor beta chains below was sequenced from the same sample in a study of T cell responses to AZD1222 COVID-19 vaccine (TCRdb year 2021). The sample's time point label, in plain terms: baseline before first vaccination. Receptor amplification or capture employed the immunoSEQ multiplex PCR assay. TCRdb re-hosts the immuneACCESS table, in-frame sequences only. Its copies lack some clones; in the studies checked, an unresolved V gene accounts for under half of them, and the cause for the rest is not known. The sample has fewer than 150,000 clones on record, over 80% of them singletons. Together, the top ten hold 13% to 15% of the sample. Sample: peripheral blood, taken on day 0 of AZD1222 vaccination. Source of these receptors: an adult in good health.

This clone was found once. This chain joins TRBV28 and TRBJ1-5; weak D call: TRBD1 (6 bases). Germline CDR1 and CDR2: MDHEN and SYDVKM. The V end was cut by 4 bases, the J end by 6 bases, with 19 bases between. CDR3 length: 16 amino acids. The CDR3 bases are TGTGCCAGCAGTTCCCCCTCCCTGGGACATTTTCAGCCCCAGCATTTT. It translates to CASSSPSLGHFQPQHF.

The gene calls are TRBV6-4 and TRBJ1-1, with a possible D match to TRBD1 (5 bases). Germline assignment: CDR1 MRHNA and CDR2 SNTAGT. The CDR3 has 13 amino acids. V gave up 2 bases and J gave up 2 bases, with 6 bases separating them. Here the CDR3 reads CASSDRDNTEAFF. The CDR3 coding sequence is TGTGCCAGCAGTGACCGGGACAACACTGAAGCTTTCTTT.

The J gene is TRBJ2-7, the V gene TRBV27, with 9 bases identical to TRBD1. The CDR3 covers 14 residues. CDR1 is MNHEY, CDR2 SMNVEV, per germline (reference sequence). V was clipped by 1 base and J by 5 bases; unmatched bases: 3. DNA of the CDR3: TGTGCCAGCAGTTTATTGGGACAGGGAGACGAGCAGTACTTC. It translates to CASSLLGQGDEQYF.

V gene TRBV27 combines with J gene TRBJ1-6; 8 bases match TRBD1. The CDR3 is 16 amino acids. Germline values: CDR1 MNHEY, CDR2 SMNVEV (reference sequence). Trimming took 2 bases from V and 9 from J; bases not matched to a gene: 9. CDR3 in amino acids: CASSLEGVQGVSPLHF. The CDR3 DNA reads as TGTGCCAGCAGTTTAGAGGGGGTACAGGGGGTTTCACCCCTCCACTTT.

This clone has just one count. This sequence joins TRBV6-6 and TRBJ1-2; D remains unclear. The V gene lost 4 bases and the J gene lost 1 base, with 16 bases spanning the gap. Per the germline V gene, CDR1 is MNHNY and CDR2 is SVGAGI (reference sequence). The CDR3 loop spans 16 amino acids. The CDR3 loop is CASSSPTSIYNYGYTF. CDR3 nucleotide sequence: TGTGCCAGCAGTTCCCCTACGTCGATATATAACTATGGCTACACCTTC.

This clone was found once. The V and J genes are TRBV28 and TRBJ2-6; the D gene is possibly TRBD1 (5 bases). The CDR3 length is 18 residues. V was clipped by 4 bases and J by 0 bases, with 16 bases between them. Germline V gene lookup returns CDR1 MDHEN and CDR2 SYDVKM. CDR3 loop: CASSSDPGPSSGANVLTF. The CDR3 coding sequence is TGTGCCAGCAGTTCGGATCCAGGGCCTAGCTCTGGGGCCAACGTCCTGACTTTC.

V and J are TRBV19 and TRBJ1-2; weak D call: TRBD1 (6 bases). V lost 3 bases and J 5 bases, leaving 22 bases between the germline ends. The CDR3 extends over 17 amino acids. Per germline, CDR1 LNHDA and CDR2 SQIVND (reference sequence). CDR3 in amino acids: CASSIVSPDSSIYGYTF. For the CDR3, the DNA is TGTGCCAGTAGTATCGTTTCTCCGGACAGTTCGATTTATGGCTACACCTTC.

Only one count was recorded for this clone. V gene TRBV29-1 combines with J gene TRBJ1-4; D is unclear. CDR3 length: 10 residues. Trimming removed 6 bases at V and 5 bases at J, with 4 bases between. Germline V gene data show CDR1 as SQVTM and CDR2 as ANQGSEA. CDR3 in amino acids: CSVGNEKLFF. CDR3 DNA sequence: TGCAGCGTAGGAAATGAAAAACTGTTTTTT.

The rearrangement uses TRBV6-1 and TRBJ2-7; unclear D gene. V was trimmed by 0 bases and J by 7 bases, leaving 13 bases between them. CDR3 length: 14 residues. The V gene's germline CDR1 is MNHNS and CDR2 SASEGT. In DNA form, the CDR3 reads TGTGCCAGCAGTGAAGCGGGGTCAGCCTGGGAGCAGTACTTC. As protein: CASSEAGSAWEQYF.

The chain recombines TRBV6-2 or TRBV6-3 with TRBJ2-3, with no clear D. There are 19 residues in the CDR3. V lost 1 base and J 0 bases, leaving 20 bases between the germline ends. CDR1 is MNHEY and CDR2 is SVGEGT in the germline V gene. CDR3 region: CASSYFLVRSDASTDTQYF. The CDR3, as DNA: TGTGCCAGCAGTTACTTTCTGGTTCGCTCCGACGCTAGCACAGATACGCAGTATTTT.

The chain combines TRBV4-3 with TRBJ2-7; TRBD2 might be the D (6 bases). This CDR3 comprises 15 residues. Trimming removed 1 base at V and 1 base at J, with 11 bases between. CDR1 and CDR2 from the germline V gene are LGHNA and YSLEER. The CDR3 sequence is CASSQVQAGSYEQYF. As DNA, the CDR3 is TGCGCCAGCAGCCAAGTACAGGCGGGATCCTACGAGCAGTACTTC.

The J gene is TRBJ1-1, the V gene TRBV3-1 (or the pseudogene TRBV3-2), with 7 bases lining up with TRBD1. The CDR3 has 14 residues. With 8 bases clipped from V and 2 bases from J, the junction kept 8 bases outside the gene matches. Germline V lookup: CDR1 LGHDT, CDR2 YNNKEL (reference sequence). The CDR3 sequence: CASPLGGHNTEAFF. The CDR3 DNA is TGTGCCAGCCCCCTAGGGGGCCATAACACTGAAGCTTTCTTT.

This clone came up once. The V gene is TRBV6-5, the J gene TRBJ1-2; D is perhaps TRBD1 (5 bases). The germline V gene encodes CDR1 MNHEY and CDR2 SVGAGI. The CDR3 extends over 14 amino acids. The V gene lost 5 bases and the J gene lost 6 bases, with 16 bases spanning the gap. CDR3 sequence: CASSTSTVWNGYTF. CDR3 sequence (DNA): TGTGCCAGCAGTACCTCGACAGTCTGGAATGGCTACACCTTC.

This clone occurred once. V and J are TRBV28 and TRBJ2-7; D remains unclear. Per the germline V gene, CDR1 is MDHEN and CDR2 is SYDVKM. The V and J ends lost 1 base and 5 bases respectively, with 9 bases between them. CDR3 length: 13 residues. CDR3 sequence (DNA): TGTGCCAGCAGTTTATCGAGTGGGAACGAGCAGTACTTC. Translated, it gives CASSLSSGNEQYF.

This rearrangement joins TRBV28 to TRBJ1-2; possibly TRBD1 for D (6 bases). CDR1 and CDR2 (germline): MDHEN, SYDVKM. V dropped 7 bases and J dropped 4 bases, with 10 bases sitting between them. The CDR3 spans 12 residues. The CDR3, as DNA: TGTGCCAGCAAGGCGGGGGCCTATGGCTACACCTTC. This gives the protein CASKAGAYGYTF.

The V call is TRBV18, the J call TRBJ1-2; 7 positions agree with TRBD1. With V trimmed by 4 bases and J by 4 bases, 12 bases remained unmatched. This CDR3 spans 16 amino acids. CDR1 and CDR2 (germline): KGHSH, LQKENI. The CDR3 bases are TGTGCCAGCTCACTCGACAAGGGGGCCGTGGTCTATGGCTACACCTTC. This encodes CASSLDKGAVVYGYTF.

The chain couples TRBV10-3 to TRBJ2-1, with 11 bases fitting TRBD2. Per germline, CDR1 ENHRY and CDR2 SYGVKD. The junction had 16 bases not matched to a gene; V was cut back by 3 bases and J by 9 bases. The CDR3 consists of 18 residues. In nucleotides, the CDR3 is TGTGCCATCAGTGAAAGTAGCGGGAGGGCCCCTCGAGGAGGTGAGCAGTTCTTC. It translates to CAISESSGRAPRGGEQFF.

This chain connects TRBV5-1 to TRBJ1-2; D uncertain. This CDR3 contains 12 residues. The V gene's germline CDR1 is SGHRS and CDR2 YFSETQ. With 0 bases removed from V and 4 bases from J, the gap between germline ends came to 4 bases. CDR3 sequence (DNA): TGCGCCAGCAGCTTGGACAGCTATGGCTACACCTTC. Translation gives CASSLDSYGYTF.

This clone was recorded only once. This rearrangement joins TRBV2 to TRBJ1-2, with 11 bases identical to TRBD1. The germline CDR1 and CDR2 sequences are SNHLY and FYNNEI. There are 16 residues in the CDR3. V lost 5 bases, J lost 1 base, and 6 bases stayed unmatched. The CDR3 is CASSSLGQGVNYGYTF. CDR3 in DNA: TGTGCCAGCAGTTCTCTGGGACAGGGGGTTAACTATGGCTACACCTTC.

This rearrangement joins TRBV5-4 to TRBJ2-5; tentatively, D is TRBD1 or TRBD2 (7 bases each). CDR1 and CDR2 from the germline V gene are SGHNT and YYREEE (reference sequence). CDR3 length: 14 residues. Trimming pared 5 bases from V and 5 bases from J, leaving 16 bases between. As DNA, the CDR3 is TGTGCCAGCAGGGACCACAGGGGAGGGGAGACCCAGTACTTC. Translation: CASRDHRGGETQYF.

The chain joins TRBV11-2 to TRBJ1-2; 9 nucleotides agree with TRBD1. J lost 6 bases, V lost 6 bases, and 14 bases had no gene match. The germline V gene has CDR1 SGHAT and CDR2 FQNNGV. CDR3 length equals 16 residues. The CDR3 loop reads CASSSRTGARLNGYTF. CDR3 sequence (DNA): TGTGCCAGCAGTTCCCGGACAGGGGCCCGGCTAAATGGCTACACCTTC. The whole variable domain, remainder taken from reference TRBV11-2 and TRBJ1-2, is EAGVAQSPRYKIIEKRQSVAFWCNPISGHATLYWYQQILGQGPKLLIQFQNNGVVDDSQLPKDRFSAERLKGVDSTLKIQPAKLEDSAVYLCASSSRTGARLNGYTFGSGTRLTVV.

The V and J genes are TRBV7-2 and TRBJ2-7, with TRBD2 as a possible D gene (7 bases). There are 15 residues in the CDR3. The germline V gene encodes CDR1 SGHTA and CDR2 FQGNSA. With 5 bases removed from V and 1 base from J, the gap between germline ends came to 15 bases. The CDR3 spells CASSPQSGTSYEQYF. CDR3 bases: TGTGCCAGCAGCCCCCAGAGCGGGACATCCTACGAGCAGTACTTC.

The genes are TRBV27 and TRBJ1-5; D is unresolved. Germline CDR1 and CDR2: MNHEY and SMNVEV (reference sequence). Trimming removed 3 bases at V and 3 bases at J, with 6 bases between. The CDR3 is 13 residues long. This chain's CDR3 is CASSFGFNQPQHF. The CDR3 DNA sequence: TGTGCCAGCAGTTTCGGTTTCAATCAGCCCCAGCATTTT.

The CDR3 is CASSLNTGELFF. The CDR3 DNA reads as TGTGCCAGCAGTCTAAACACCGGGGAGCTGTTTTTT. The J gene is TRBJ2-2, the V gene TRBV7-8, with no clear D. This CDR3 comprises 12 residues. The V and J ends lost 6 bases and 2 bases respectively, with 4 bases between them. The germline V gene has CDR1 SGHVS and CDR2 FQNEAQ.

This clone was seen only once. The rearrangement joins TRBV24-1 to TRBJ2-1; TRBD2 might be the D (6 bases). This CDR3 comprises 15 residues. CDR1 is KGHDR, CDR2 SFDVKD, per germline. Trimming removed 4 bases from V and 3 bases from J, with 12 bases in between. For the CDR3, the DNA is TGTGCCACCAGTGACCCGGGGGTATTCTACAATGAGCAGTTCTTC. Its translation is CATSDPGVFYNEQFF.

This chain connects TRBV6-2 or TRBV6-3 to TRBJ2-5; 13 positions match TRBD2. The V segment lost 0 bases and the J segment 5 bases; nucleotides outside the gene matches: 6. Germline V gives CDR1 MNHEY, CDR2 SVGEGT. The CDR3 runs to 17 residues. The CDR3 coding sequence is TGTGCCAGCAGTTACTCAACTAGCGGGAGGGCCGGGGAGACCCAGTACTTC. Residues: CASSYSTSGRAGETQYF.

This clone has just one count. This chain links TRBV4-3 with TRBJ1-1; 8 nucleotides match TRBD1. Germline CDR1 is LGHNA and CDR2 is YSLEER. The CDR3 is 16 amino acids. The trim removed 0 bases at V and 4 bases at J, leaving 7 bases unmatched. DNA of the CDR3: TGCGCCAGCAGCCAAGATTTCGACAGGGGAGGCACTGAAGCTTTCTTT. Translated: CASSQDFDRGGTEAFF.